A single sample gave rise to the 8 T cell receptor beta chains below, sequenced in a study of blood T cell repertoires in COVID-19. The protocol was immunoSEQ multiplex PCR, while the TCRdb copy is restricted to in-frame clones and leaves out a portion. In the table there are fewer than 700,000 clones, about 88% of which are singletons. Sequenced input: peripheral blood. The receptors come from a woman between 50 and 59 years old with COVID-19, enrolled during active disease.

The CDR3 protein is CASSPPVHGTEAFF. CDR3 bases: TGTGCCAGCAGCCCCCCGGTTCACGGCACTGAAGCTTTCTTT. V usage is TRBV6-5 and J usage is TRBJ1-1, with no clear D. The CDR3 has 14 residues. Trimming cost V 6 bases and J 4 bases, with 15 bases left between them. Germline CDR1 is MNHEY and CDR2 is SVGAGI.

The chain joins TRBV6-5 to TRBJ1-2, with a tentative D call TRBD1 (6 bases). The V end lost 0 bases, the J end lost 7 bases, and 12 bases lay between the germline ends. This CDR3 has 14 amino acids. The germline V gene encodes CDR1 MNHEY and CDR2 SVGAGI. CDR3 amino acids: CASSYSQGTGGYTF. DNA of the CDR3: TGTGCCAGCAGTTACTCGCAGGGGACGGGTGGCTACACCTTC.

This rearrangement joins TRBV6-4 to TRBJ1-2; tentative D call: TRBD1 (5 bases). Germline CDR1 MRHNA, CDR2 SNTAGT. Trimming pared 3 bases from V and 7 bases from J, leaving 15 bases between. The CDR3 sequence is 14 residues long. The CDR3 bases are TGTGCCAGCAGTGAAGAGGCAGGCAGGGTTGGCTACACCTTC. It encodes CASSEEAGRVGYTF.

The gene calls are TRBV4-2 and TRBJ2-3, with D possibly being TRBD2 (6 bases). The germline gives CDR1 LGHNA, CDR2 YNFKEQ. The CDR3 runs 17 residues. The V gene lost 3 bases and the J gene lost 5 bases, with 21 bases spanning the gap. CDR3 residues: CASSHAGSTGVEDTQYF. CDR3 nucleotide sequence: TGTGCCAGCAGCCATGCCGGGAGTACGGGGGTTGAAGATACGCAGTATTTT.

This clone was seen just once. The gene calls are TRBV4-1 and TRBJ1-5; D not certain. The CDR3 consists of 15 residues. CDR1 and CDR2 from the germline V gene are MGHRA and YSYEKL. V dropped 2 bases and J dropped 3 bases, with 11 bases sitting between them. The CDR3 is CASSQLTVTNQPQHF. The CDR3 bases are TGCGCCAGCAGCCAATTAACAGTCACCAATCAGCCCCAGCATTTT.

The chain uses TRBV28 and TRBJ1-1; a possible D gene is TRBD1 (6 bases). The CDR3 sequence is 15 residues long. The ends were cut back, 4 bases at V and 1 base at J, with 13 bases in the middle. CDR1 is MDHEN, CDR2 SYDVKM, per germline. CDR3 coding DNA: TGTGCCAGCAGTTCCGTGAGGACAGCGAACACTGAAGCTTTCTTT. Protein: CASSSVRTANTEAFF. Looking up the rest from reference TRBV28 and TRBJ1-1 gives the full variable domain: DVKVTQSSRYLVKRTGEKVFLECVQDMDHENMFWYRQDPGLGLRLIYFSYDVKMKEKGDIPEGYSVSREKKERFSLILESASTNQTSMYLCASSSVRTANTEAFFGQGTRLTVV.

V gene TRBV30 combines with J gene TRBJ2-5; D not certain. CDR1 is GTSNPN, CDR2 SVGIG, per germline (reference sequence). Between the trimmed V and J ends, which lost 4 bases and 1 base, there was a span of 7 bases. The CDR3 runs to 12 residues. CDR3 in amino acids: CAWNVGQETQYF. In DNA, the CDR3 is TGTGCCTGGAATGTCGGCCAAGAGACCCAGTACTTC.

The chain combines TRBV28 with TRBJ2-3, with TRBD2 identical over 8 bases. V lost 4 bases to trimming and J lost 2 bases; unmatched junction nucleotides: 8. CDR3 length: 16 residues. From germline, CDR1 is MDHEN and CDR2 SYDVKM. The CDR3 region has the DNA TGTGCCAGCAGTTCCGAGCGGGGGCCACACACAGATACGCAGTATTTT. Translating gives CASSSERGPHTDTQYF.